These 12 T cell receptor beta chains came from one sample sequenced in a study of T cells after yellow fever vaccination (dated 2019 in TCRdb). Receptor amplification or capture employed 5' RACE. The instrument was an Illumina HiSeq 2500. In TCRdb, the public reads were trimmed at Q25 with fastp and aligned with MiXCR, with productive beta chains retained. Each CDR3 protein gets just one entry, which takes the most common genes and DNA from the rows behind it. The sample data list 600,000 to 750,000 distinct CDR3 sequences, and more than 9% of these were observed just once. The ten biggest clones cover more than 13% of the sample. The sample's treatment or condition label, decoded: live attenuated yellow fever vaccine strain. Sample: PBMCs, taken on the day of the yellow fever booster vaccination. The receptors shown here come from a man in his thirties or forties who received the YFV17D yellow fever vaccine.

The chain carries TRBV5-1 and TRBJ2-7; D gene unclear. CDR1 SGHRS and CDR2 YFSETQ come from the germline V gene. The V end lost 3 bases, the J end lost 4 bases, and 14 bases lay between the germline ends. The CDR3 covers 14 residues. As DNA, the CDR3 is TGCGCCAGCAGCTCGGATCCGGAGATATACGAGCAGTACTTC. Its protein is CASSSDPEIYEQYF.

This clonotype has only a few counts. This CDR3 reads CATSDSSGWNEQFF. The CDR3 nucleotides read TGTGCCACCAGTGATTCCTCCGGTTGGAATGAGCAGTTCTTC. The rearrangement uses TRBV24-1 and TRBJ2-1; D is unresolved. Trimming took off 2 bases at V and 7 bases at J, with 11 bases between the two ends. The V gene's germline CDR1 is KGHDR and CDR2 SFDVKD. The CDR3 length is 14 residues.

This clonotype was found a few times. The V gene is TRBV20-1, the J gene TRBJ2-3; no clear D. Germline V CDR1 and CDR2: DFQATT, SNEGSKA (reference sequence). V gave up 3 bases and J gave up 2 bases, with 9 bases separating them. The CDR3 spans 13 residues. The CDR3: CSARKTSTDTQYF. CDR3 DNA sequence: TGCAGTGCTAGGAAGACTTCCACAGATACGCAGTATTTT.

The chain joins TRBV3-1 to TRBJ2-1, with 11 bases that match TRBD2. With 5 bases clipped from V and 5 bases from J, the junction kept 5 bases outside the gene matches. There are 15 residues in the CDR3. The germline V gene encodes CDR1 LGHDT and CDR2 YNNKEL (reference sequence). The CDR3 protein is CASSVLAGGNNEQFF. The CDR3 DNA is TGTGCCAGCAGCGTGCTAGCGGGAGGTAACAATGAGCAGTTCTTC.

The genes are TRBV29-1 and TRBJ2-3; D not resolved. CDR1 SQVTM and CDR2 ANQGSEA come from the germline V gene. The CDR3 has 15 amino acids. With 5 bases removed from V and 0 bases from J, the gap between germline ends came to 15 bases. The CDR3 loop reads CSVPTRVGSTDTQYF. DNA for the CDR3: TGCAGCGTTCCCACTCGAGTCGGAAGCACAGATACGCAGTATTTT.

Worth noting for this clonotype: A read error is likely, as this CDR3 ends without the conserved phenylalanine or tryptophan. The J gene is TRBJ1-3, the V gene TRBV11-2; TRBD1 might be the D (6 bases). The V gene lost 1 base and the J gene lost 0 bases, with 16 bases spanning the gap. CDR1 and CDR2 (germline): SGHAT, FQNNGV. The CDR3 contains 18 residues. DNA of the CDR3: TGTGCCAGCAGCTTAGGGGGGGCGGGACAATTCTCTGGAAACACCATATATTCT. Protein: CASSLGGAGQFSGNTIYS.

The J gene is TRBJ2-3, the V gene TRBV6-1; TRBD2 aligns across 8 bases. The V gene end was trimmed by 4 bases and the J gene end by 4 bases; junction bases not matched to a gene: 4. In germline, CDR1 is MNHNS, CDR2 SASEGT. The CDR3 spans 14 residues. The chain's CDR3 is CASSVSGKADTQYF. The CDR3 DNA reads as TGTGCCAGCAGTGTTAGCGGGAAGGCAGATACGCAGTATTTT.

V is TRBV11-1 and J is TRBJ2-6; 9 nucleotides line up with TRBD1. J was trimmed by 1 base and V by 5 bases; bases with no gene match: 12. The CDR3 runs to 19 residues. CDR1 is SGHAT and CDR2 is FQDESV in the germline V gene (reference sequence). CDR3 region: CASSRIQGAVSSGANVLTF. The CDR3 DNA is TGTGCCAGCAGCAGAATACAGGGGGCAGTTTCTTCTGGGGCCAACGTCCTGACTTTC.

Only a few counts were recorded for this clonotype. This chain uses TRBV7-2 with TRBJ1-4; a possible D gene is TRBD1 (6 bases). CDR3 length equals 16 residues. The V end was cut by 4 bases, the J end by 3 bases, with 15 bases between. Germline values: CDR1 SGHTA, CDR2 FQGNSA. Written as DNA, the CDR3 is TGTGCCAGCAGCTCACAAACAGGGAAGTCTAATGAAAAACTGTTTTTT. The encoded protein is CASSSQTGKSNEKLFF.

The J gene is TRBJ1-1, the V gene TRBV12-3 or TRBV12-4; TRBD1 might be the D (6 bases). Trimming removed 3 bases from V and 4 bases from J, with 18 bases in between. This CDR3 is 16 amino acids long. The CDR3 loop is CASSFLQGTASTEAFF. The CDR3 DNA is TGTGCCAGCAGTTTTCTCCAGGGGACCGCCAGCACTGAAGCTTTCTTT.

The V and J genes are TRBV2 and TRBJ1-5; 10 bases fit TRBD1. This CDR3 has 14 residues. Germline CDR1 is SNHLY and CDR2 is FYNNEI. The trim removed 3 bases at V and 9 bases at J, leaving 5 bases unmatched. CDR3: CASSERTGGGPQHF. The DNA of the CDR3 is TGTGCCAGCAGTGAGAGGACAGGGGGAGGGCCCCAGCATTTT.

The chain links TRBV20-1 to TRBJ2-1; TRBD2 is a possible D gene (6 bases). In germline, CDR1 is DFQATT, CDR2 SNEGSKA (reference sequence). This CDR3 contains 16 residues. This CDR3 is CSVRSQARGSYNEQFF. In DNA form, the CDR3 reads TGCAGCGTTAGGAGTCAAGCGCGGGGATCCTACAATGAGCAGTTCTTC.